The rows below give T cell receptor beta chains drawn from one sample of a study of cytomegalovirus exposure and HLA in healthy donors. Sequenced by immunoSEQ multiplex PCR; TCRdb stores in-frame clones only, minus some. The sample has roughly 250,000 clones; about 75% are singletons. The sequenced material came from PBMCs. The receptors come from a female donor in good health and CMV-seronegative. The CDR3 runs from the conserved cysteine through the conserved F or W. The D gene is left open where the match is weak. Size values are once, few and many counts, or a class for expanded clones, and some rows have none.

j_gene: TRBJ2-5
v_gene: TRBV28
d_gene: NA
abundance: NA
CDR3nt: TGTGCCAGCAGTGATTATAGCGGAGAAGCCCAAGAGACCCAGTACTTC
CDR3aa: CASSDYSGEAQETQYF

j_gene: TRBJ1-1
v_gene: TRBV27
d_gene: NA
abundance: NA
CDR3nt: TGTGCCAGCAGTTTACAGGGGAAGGGCACTGAAGCTTTCTTT
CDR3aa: CASSLQGKGTEAFF

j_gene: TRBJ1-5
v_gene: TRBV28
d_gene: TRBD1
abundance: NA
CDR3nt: TGTGCCAGCACCAAGGGACAGGGGGGTCGTCAGCCCCAGCATTTT
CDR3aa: CASTKGQGGRQPQHF

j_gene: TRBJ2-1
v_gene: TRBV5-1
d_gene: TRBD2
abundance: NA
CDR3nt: TGCGCCAGCAGCGACCTGGCTGGGACTAGCAATGAGCAGTTCTTC
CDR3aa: CASSDLAGTSNEQFF

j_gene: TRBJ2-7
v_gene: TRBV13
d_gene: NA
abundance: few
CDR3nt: TGTGCCAGCAGCCAGGGCCCCGAGCAGTACTTC
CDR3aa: CASSQGPEQYF

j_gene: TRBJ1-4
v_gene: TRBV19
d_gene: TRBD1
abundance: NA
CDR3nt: TGTGCCAGTACGACTACACCGGGACAGGGGACGGAACTGTTTTTT
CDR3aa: CASTTTPGQGTELFF

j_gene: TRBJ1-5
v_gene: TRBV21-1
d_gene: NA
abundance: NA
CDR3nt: TGTGCCAGCACTCAAAAAACCGGTGAGGGCAATCAGCCCCAGCATTTT
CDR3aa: CASTQKTGEGNQPQHF

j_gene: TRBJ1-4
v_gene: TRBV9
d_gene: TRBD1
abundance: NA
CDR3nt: TGTGCCAGCAGCGTCTCAGGGGGCCAAGGCGAAAAACTGTTTTTT
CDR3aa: CASSVSGGQGEKLFF

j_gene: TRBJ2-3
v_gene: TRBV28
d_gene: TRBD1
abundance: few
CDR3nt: TGTGCCAGCAGTGACAGGGGCAGGGCAGATACGCAGTATTTT
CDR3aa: CASSDRGRADTQYF

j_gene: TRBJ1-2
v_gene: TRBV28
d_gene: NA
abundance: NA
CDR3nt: TGTGCCAGCAGCCCAATATGGGCAGGGATAACTCATGGCTACACCTTC
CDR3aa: CASSPIWAGITHGYTF

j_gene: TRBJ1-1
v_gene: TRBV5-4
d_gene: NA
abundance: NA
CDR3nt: TGTGCCAGCAGCCGACCGATTGGGGGAGGCACTGAAGCTTTCTTT
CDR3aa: CASSRPIGGGTEAFF

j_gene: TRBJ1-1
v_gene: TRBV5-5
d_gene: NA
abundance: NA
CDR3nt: TGTGCCAGCAGCTTTACAGCGAACACTGAAGCTTTCTTT
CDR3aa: CASSFTANTEAFF

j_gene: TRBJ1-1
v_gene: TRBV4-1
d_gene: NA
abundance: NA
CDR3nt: TGCGCCAGCAGCCAACTGATACGAGTAAGGAACACTGAAGCTTTCTTT
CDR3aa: CASSQLIRVRNTEAFF

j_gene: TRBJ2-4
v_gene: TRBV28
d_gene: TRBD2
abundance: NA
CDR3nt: TGTGCCAGCAGCCTCGCGATAGCGGGAGCCAAAAACATTCAGTACTTC
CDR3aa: CASSLAIAGAKNIQYF

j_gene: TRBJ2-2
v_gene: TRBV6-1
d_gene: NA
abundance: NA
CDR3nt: TGTGCCAGCAACGGCGGGAACACCGGGGAGCTGTTTTTT
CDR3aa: CASNGGNTGELFF

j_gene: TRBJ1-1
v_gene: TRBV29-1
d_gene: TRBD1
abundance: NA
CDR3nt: TGCAGCGTACCCGGGACAGGCACTGAAGCTTTCTTT
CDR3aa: CSVPGTGTEAFF

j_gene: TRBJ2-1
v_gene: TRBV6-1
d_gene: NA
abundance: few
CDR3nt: TGTGCCAGCAGGGAGGGTAGCGGTCATGAGCAGTTCTTC
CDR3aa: CASREGSGHEQFF

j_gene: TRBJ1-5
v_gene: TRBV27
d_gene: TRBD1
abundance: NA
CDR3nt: TGTGCCAGCAGTTCCGGACAGGGTAATCAGCCCCAGCATTTT
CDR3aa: CASSSGQGNQPQHF

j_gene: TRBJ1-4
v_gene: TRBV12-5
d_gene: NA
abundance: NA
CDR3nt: TGTGCTAGCGGACTGCAGCCTGCAACTAATGAAAAACTGTTTTTT
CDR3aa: CASGLQPATNEKLFF

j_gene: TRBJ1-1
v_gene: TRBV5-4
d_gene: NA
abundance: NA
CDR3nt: TGTGCCAGCAGCGCACAGACAAGGAACACTGAAGCTTTCTTT
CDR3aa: CASSAQTRNTEAFF

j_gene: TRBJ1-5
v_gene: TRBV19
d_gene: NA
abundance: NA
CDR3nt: TGTGCCATTGGGGCAGGGGCCCAGCCCCAGCATTTT
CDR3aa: CAIGAGAQPQHF

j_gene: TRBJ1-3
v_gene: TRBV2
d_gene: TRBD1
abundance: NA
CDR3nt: TGTGCCAGCAGTGTAGAGACAGGGGTTGGTGGAAACACCATATATTTT
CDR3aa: CASSVETGVGGNTIYF